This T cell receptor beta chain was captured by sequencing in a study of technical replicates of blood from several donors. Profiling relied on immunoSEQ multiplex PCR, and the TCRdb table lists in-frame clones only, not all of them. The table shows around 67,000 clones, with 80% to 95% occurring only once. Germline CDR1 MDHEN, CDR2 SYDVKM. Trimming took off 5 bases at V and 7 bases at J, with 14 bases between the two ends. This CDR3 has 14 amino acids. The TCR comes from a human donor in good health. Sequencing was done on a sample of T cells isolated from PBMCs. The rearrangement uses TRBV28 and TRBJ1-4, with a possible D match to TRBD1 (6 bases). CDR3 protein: CASSRGDTLEKLFF. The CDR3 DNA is TGTGCCAGCAGTCGGGGGGACACGCTTGAAAAACTGTTTTTT.